These T cell receptor beta chains were read from a single sample in a study of blood T cell repertoires in COVID-19. The assay was immunoSEQ multiplex PCR, and TCRdb's table has in-frame clones only and misses some. This sample has over 150,000 clones, with 80% to 90% found just once. The sequenced material came from peripheral blood. The receptors stem from a human donor in a cohort sampled during active COVID-19. The conserved cysteine and the conserved F or W are not part of the CDR3 here. Fields, in order: J gene, V gene, CDR3 length, CDR3 protein.

j_gene: TRBJ2-5; v_gene: TRBV7-2; len: 14; CDR3aa: ASSLVPTGGEETQY
j_gene: TRBJ2-4; v_gene: TRBV5-1; len: 15; CDR3aa: ASSFASGALSKNIQY
j_gene: TRBJ2-3; v_gene: TRBV28; len: 13; CDR3aa: ASSAGQGNTDTQY
j_gene: TRBJ2-6; v_gene: TRBV27; len: 15; CDR3aa: ASSLYTGNTGANVLT
j_gene: TRBJ1-3; v_gene: TRBV27; len: 14; CDR3aa: ASTQDREASGNTIY
j_gene: TRBJ2-7; v_gene: TRBV6-6; len: 13; CDR3aa: ASSSQGPNINEQY
j_gene: TRBJ2-7; v_gene: TRBV14; len: 12; CDR3aa: ASSHLRGGYEQY
j_gene: TRBJ2-5; v_gene: TRBV24-1; len: 14; CDR3aa: ATSDFAPGQKETQY
j_gene: TRBJ1-1; v_gene: TRBV11-2; len: 13; CDR3aa: ASSLDGWGGTEAF
j_gene: TRBJ2-1; v_gene: TRBV6-5; len: 10; CDR3aa: ASSLGSNEQF
j_gene: TRBJ2-2; v_gene: TRBV13; len: 14; CDR3aa: ASSLGGQGAPGELF
j_gene: TRBJ1-1; v_gene: TRBV5-1; len: 13; CDR3aa: ASSLDGQMNTEAF
j_gene: TRBJ1-5; v_gene: TRBV2; len: 13; CDR3aa: ASRGLGEAGQPQH
j_gene: TRBJ2-2; v_gene: TRBV5-4; len: 17; CDR3aa: ASSPRGGLALTNTGELF
j_gene: TRBJ1-2; v_gene: TRBV3-1/TRBV3-2; len: 15; CDR3aa: ASSRLGDSIANYGYT
j_gene: TRBJ2-7; v_gene: TRBV30; len: 13; CDR3aa: AWSTGTGSLYEQY
j_gene: TRBJ1-6; v_gene: TRBV5-1; len: 13; CDR3aa: ASSGTGRHNSPLH
j_gene: TRBJ2-7; v_gene: TRBV14; len: 13; CDR3aa: ASSQGASGLYEQY
j_gene: TRBJ2-6; v_gene: TRBV27; len: 18; CDR3aa: ASSFRPRDSSFSGANVLT
j_gene: TRBJ2-2; v_gene: TRBV28; len: 15; CDR3aa: ASSFLPQGSRPGELF
j_gene: TRBJ1-1; v_gene: TRBV2; len: 13; CDR3aa: ASIDRGLPNTEAF
j_gene: TRBJ2-1; v_gene: TRBV18; len: 12; CDR3aa: ASSPGLAGNEQF
j_gene: TRBJ1-2; v_gene: TRBV2; len: 13; CDR3aa: ASRLQGSDWSGYT
j_gene: TRBJ2-5; v_gene: TRBV19; len: 13; CDR3aa: ASSDRVTGGETQY
j_gene: TRBJ2-5; v_gene: TRBV19; len: 13; CDR3aa: ASSPEDRVGETQY
j_gene: TRBJ1-3; v_gene: TRBV5-5; len: 13; CDR3aa: ASSQGQYSGNTIY
j_gene: TRBJ2-7; v_gene: TRBV4-1; len: 14; CDR3aa: ASSQGGLAGTGEQY
j_gene: TRBJ1-1; v_gene: TRBV3-1/TRBV3-2; len: 11; CDR3aa: ASSRGVNTEAF
j_gene: TRBJ2-7; v_gene: TRBV6-2/TRBV6-3; len: 15; CDR3aa: ASSLRTSGGTMGEQY
j_gene: TRBJ1-5; v_gene: TRBV7-2; len: 13; CDR3aa: ASSLVGTPNQPQH
j_gene: TRBJ2-1; v_gene: TRBV7-2; len: 14; CDR3aa: ASSLPGGRAVNEQF
j_gene: TRBJ1-6; v_gene: TRBV6-5; len: 12; CDR3aa: ASRGTAQNSPLH
j_gene: TRBJ1-1; v_gene: TRBV27; len: 12; CDR3aa: ASSDRGQNTEAF
j_gene: TRBJ2-5; v_gene: TRBV24-1; len: 15; CDR3aa: ATSDPPRQSSQETQY
j_gene: TRBJ2-7; v_gene: TRBV5-1; len: 11; CDR3aa: ASSLDRKYEQY
j_gene: TRBJ1-6; v_gene: TRBV30; len: 14; CDR3aa: AWSAAGGLWDSPLH
j_gene: TRBJ2-2; v_gene: TRBV7-8; len: 11; CDR3aa: ASSRSSTGELF
j_gene: TRBJ1-4; v_gene: TRBV19; len: 13; CDR3aa: ASSSGRGRNEKLF
j_gene: TRBJ1-5; v_gene: TRBV7-2; len: 12; CDR3aa: ASSLASRNQPQH
j_gene: TRBJ1-2; v_gene: TRBV19; len: 12; CDR3aa: ATTDRGYRYGYT
j_gene: TRBJ2-1; v_gene: TRBV6-2/TRBV6-3; len: 13; CDR3aa: ASSPLAGGLHEQF
j_gene: TRBJ2-7; v_gene: TRBV6-5; len: 13; CDR3aa: ASSYPAGGDYEQY
j_gene: TRBJ2-7; v_gene: TRBV5-1; len: 12; CDR3aa: ASSLTSGVYEQY
j_gene: TRBJ2-6; v_gene: TRBV5-1; len: 12; CDR3aa: ASNRGSGANVLT
j_gene: TRBJ2-1; v_gene: TRBV19; len: 14; CDR3aa: ASSLTSGRSYNEQF
j_gene: TRBJ2-1; v_gene: TRBV27; len: 14; CDR3aa: ASSHALGTVYNEQF